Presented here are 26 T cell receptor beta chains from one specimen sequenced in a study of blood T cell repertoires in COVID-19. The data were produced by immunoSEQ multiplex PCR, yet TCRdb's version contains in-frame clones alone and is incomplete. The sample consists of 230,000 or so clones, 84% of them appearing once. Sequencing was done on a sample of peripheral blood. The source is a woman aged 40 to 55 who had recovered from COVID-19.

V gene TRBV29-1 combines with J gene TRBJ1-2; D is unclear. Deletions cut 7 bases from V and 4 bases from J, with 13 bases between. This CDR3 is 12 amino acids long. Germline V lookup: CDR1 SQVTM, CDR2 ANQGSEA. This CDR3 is CSAPTMSYGYTF. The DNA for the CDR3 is TGCAGCGCCCCAACGATGAGCTATGGCTACACCTTC.

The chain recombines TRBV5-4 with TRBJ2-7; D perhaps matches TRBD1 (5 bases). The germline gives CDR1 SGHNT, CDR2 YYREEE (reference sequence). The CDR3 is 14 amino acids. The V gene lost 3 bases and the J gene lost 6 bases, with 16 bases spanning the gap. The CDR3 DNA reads TGTGCCAGCAGCTCCGACAGTCGGTCTGGCGAGCAGTACTTC. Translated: CASSSDSRSGEQYF.

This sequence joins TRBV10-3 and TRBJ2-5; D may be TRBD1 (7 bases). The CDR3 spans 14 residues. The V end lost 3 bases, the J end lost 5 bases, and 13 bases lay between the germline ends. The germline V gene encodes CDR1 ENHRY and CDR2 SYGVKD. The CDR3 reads CAISDGGGLETQYF. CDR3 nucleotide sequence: TGTGCCATCAGTGATGGAGGGGGCTTGGAGACCCAGTACTTC.

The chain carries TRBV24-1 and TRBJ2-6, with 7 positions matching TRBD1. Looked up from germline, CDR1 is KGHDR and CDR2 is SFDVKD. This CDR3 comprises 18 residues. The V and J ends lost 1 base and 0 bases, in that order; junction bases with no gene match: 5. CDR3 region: CATSDLGGGNSGANVLTF. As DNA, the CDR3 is TGTGCCACCAGTGATTTAGGGGGCGGAAACTCTGGGGCCAACGTCCTGACTTTC.

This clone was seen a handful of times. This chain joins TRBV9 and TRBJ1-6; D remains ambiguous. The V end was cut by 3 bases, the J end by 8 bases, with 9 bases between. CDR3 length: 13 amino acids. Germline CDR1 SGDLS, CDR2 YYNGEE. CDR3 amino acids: CASSALSDSPLHF. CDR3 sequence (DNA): TGTGCCAGCAGCGCACTGTCGGATTCACCCCTCCACTTT.

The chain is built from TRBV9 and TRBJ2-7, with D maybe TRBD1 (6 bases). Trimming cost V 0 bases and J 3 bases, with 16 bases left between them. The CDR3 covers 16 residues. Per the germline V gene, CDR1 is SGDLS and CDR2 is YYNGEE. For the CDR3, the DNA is TGTGCCAGCAGCGTAGACGCGGCAGGGGATATCTACGAGCAGTACTTC. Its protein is CASSVDAAGDIYEQYF. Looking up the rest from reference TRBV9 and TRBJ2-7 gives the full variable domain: DSGVTQTPKHLITATGQRVTLRCSPRSGDLSVYWYQQSLDQGLQFLIQYYNGEERAKGNILERFSAQQFPDLHSELNLSSLELGDSALYFCASSVDAAGDIYEQYFGPGTRLTVT.

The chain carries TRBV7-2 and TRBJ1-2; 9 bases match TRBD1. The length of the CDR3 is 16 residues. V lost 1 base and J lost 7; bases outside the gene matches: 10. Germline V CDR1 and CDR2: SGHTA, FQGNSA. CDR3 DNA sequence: TGTGCCAGCAGCTTAGATTCCGGGACAGGGAGTTCTGGCTACACCTTC. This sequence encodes CASSLDSGTGSSGYTF.

In DNA form, the CDR3 reads TGCGCCAGCAGCTTCAATCCTCCTCGCGGGAACACCGGGGAGCTGTTTTTT. It translates to CASSFNPPRGNTGELFF. V and J are TRBV5-1 and TRBJ2-2; no reliable D call. This CDR3 comprises 17 residues. Trimming stripped 2 bases from V and 1 base from J, with 15 bases between. The germline gives CDR1 SGHRS, CDR2 YFSETQ.

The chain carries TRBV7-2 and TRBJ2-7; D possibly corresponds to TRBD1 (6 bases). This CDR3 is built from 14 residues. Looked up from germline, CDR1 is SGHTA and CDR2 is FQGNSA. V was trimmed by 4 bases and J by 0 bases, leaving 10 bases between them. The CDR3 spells CASSYTGISYEQYF. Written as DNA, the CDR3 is TGTGCCAGCAGCTATACAGGGATCTCCTACGAGCAGTACTTC.

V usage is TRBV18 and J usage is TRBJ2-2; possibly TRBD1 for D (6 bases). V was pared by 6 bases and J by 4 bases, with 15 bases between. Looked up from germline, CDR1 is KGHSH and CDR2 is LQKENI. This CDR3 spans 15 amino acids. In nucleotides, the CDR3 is TGTGCCAGCTCTCAGGGGCAGGGTCGCACCGGGGAGCTGTTTTTT. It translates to CASSQGQGRTGELFF.

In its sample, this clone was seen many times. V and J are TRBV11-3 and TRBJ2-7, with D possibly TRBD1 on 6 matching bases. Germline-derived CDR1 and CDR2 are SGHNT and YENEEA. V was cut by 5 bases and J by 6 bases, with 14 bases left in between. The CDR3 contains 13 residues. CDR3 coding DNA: TGTGCCAGCAGCCGTTTCCGGGACACCGAGCAGTACTTC. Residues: CASSRFRDTEQYF.

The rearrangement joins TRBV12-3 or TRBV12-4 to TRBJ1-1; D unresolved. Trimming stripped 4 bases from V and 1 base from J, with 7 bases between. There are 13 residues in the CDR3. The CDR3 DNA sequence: TGTGCCAGCAGTTGGGGAGCGAACACTGAAGCTTTCTTT. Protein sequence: CASSWGANTEAFF.

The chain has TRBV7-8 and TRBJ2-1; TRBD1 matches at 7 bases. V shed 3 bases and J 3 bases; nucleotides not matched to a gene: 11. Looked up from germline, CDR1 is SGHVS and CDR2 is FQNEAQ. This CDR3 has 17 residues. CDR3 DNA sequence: TGTGCCAGCAGCTTTTTTCCTTTTCGACAGGGCTACAATGAGCAGTTCTTC. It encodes CASSFFPFRQGYNEQFF.

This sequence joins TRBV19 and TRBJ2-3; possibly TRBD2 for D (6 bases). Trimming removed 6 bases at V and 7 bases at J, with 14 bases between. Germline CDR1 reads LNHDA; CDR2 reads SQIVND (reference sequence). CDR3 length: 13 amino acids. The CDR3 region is CASRARRANTQYF. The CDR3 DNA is TGTGCCAGTAGAGCGCGGAGGGCGAATACGCAGTATTTT.

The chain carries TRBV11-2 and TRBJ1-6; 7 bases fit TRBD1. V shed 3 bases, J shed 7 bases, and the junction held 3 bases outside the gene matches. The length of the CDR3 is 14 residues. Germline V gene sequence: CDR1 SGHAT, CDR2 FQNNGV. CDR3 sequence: CASSFDRVNSPLHF. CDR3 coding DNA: TGTGCCAGCAGCTTCGACAGGGTGAATTCACCCCTCCACTTT. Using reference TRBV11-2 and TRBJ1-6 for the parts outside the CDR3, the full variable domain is EAGVAQSPRYKIIEKRQSVAFWCNPISGHATLYWYQQILGQGPKLLIQFQNNGVVDDSQLPKDRFSAERLKGVDSTLKIQPAKLEDSAVYLCASSFDRVNSPLHFGNGTRLTVT.

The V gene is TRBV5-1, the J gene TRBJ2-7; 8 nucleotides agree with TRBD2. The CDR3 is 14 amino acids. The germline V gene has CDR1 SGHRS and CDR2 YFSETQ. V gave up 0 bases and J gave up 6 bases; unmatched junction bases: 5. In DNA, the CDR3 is TGCGCCAGCAGCTTGGATCGGGGGGGTGGCGAGCAGTACTTC. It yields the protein CASSLDRGGGEQYF.

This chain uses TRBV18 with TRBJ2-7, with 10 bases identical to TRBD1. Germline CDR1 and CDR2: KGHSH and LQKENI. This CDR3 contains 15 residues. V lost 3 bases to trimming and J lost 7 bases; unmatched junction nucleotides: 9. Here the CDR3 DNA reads TGTGCCAGCTCACCGATGGGACAGGGGTTTTATGAGCAGTACTTC. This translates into CASSPMGQGFYEQYF.

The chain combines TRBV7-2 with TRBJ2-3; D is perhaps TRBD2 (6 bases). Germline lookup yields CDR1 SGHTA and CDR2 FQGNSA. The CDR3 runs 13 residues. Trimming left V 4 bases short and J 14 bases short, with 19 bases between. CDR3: CASSWDLMDSVYF. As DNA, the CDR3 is TGTGCCAGCAGCTGGGACTTGATGGATTCTGTGTATTTT.

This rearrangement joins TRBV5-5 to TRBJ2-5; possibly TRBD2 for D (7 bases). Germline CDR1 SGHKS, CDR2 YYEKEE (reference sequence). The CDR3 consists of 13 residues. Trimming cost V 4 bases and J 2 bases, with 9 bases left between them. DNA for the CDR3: TGTGCCAGCAGCGAGGGGGGGCAAGAGACCCAGTACTTC. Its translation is CASSEGGQETQYF.

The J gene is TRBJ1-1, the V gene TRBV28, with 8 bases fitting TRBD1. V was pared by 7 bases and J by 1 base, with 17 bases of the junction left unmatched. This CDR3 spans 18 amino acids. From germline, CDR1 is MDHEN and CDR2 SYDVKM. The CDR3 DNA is TGTGCCAGCACCATGGGGATAATCTTCGGACAGGGGAACACTGAAGCTTTCTTT. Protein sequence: CASTMGIIFGQGNTEAFF.

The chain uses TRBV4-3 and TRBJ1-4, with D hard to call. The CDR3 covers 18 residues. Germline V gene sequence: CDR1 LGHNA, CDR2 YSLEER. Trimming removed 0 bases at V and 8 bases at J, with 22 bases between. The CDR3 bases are TGCGCCAGCAGCCAAGAGGTTGGCGGGAATAGGTTTGGAGAAAAACTGTTTTTT. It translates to CASSQEVGGNRFGEKLFF.

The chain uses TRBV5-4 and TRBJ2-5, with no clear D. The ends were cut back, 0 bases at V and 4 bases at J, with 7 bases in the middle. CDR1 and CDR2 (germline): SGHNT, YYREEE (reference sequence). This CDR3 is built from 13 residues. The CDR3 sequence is CASSLGAGETQYF. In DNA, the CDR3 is TGTGCCAGCAGCTTGGGTGCAGGAGAGACCCAGTACTTC.

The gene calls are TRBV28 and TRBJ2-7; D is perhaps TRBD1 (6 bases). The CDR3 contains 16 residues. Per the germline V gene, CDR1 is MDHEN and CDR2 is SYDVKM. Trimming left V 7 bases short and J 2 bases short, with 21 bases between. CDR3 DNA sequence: TGTGCCAGCAAGTCACAGGGTCCCACTTACCCCTACGAGCAGTACTTC. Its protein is CASKSQGPTYPYEQYF.

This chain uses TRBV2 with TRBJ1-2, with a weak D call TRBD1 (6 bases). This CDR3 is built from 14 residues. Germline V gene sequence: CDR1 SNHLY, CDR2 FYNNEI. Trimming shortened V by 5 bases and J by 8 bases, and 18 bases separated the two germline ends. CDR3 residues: CASSMTGPSRGYTF. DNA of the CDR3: TGTGCCAGCAGTATGACAGGTCCCTCGAGGGGCTACACCTTC.

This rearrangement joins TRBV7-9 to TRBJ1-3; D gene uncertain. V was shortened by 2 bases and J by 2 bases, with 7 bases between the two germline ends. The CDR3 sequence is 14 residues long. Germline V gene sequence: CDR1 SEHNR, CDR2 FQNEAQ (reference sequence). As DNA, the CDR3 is TGTGCCAGCAGCTTACAAACAGCTGGAAACACCATATATTTT. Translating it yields CASSLQTAGNTIYF.

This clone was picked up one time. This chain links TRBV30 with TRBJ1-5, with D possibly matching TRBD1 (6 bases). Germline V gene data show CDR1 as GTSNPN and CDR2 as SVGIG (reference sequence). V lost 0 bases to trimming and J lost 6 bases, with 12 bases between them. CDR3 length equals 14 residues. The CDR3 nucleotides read TGTGCCTGGAGTGTACGCACAGGGAGTCAGCCCCAGCATTTT. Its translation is CAWSVRTGSQPQHF.